Following are 30 T cell receptor beta chains from one sample sequenced in a study of blood T cell repertoires in COVID-19. The data were produced by immunoSEQ multiplex PCR, yet TCRdb's version contains in-frame clones alone and is incomplete. This sample carries about 60,000 clones, approximately 90% of them seen once, and the ten largest clones take around 9.1%. Sequenced sample: peripheral blood. These receptors were obtained from a human donor with acute or convalescent COVID-19. The donor label of this sample is uncertain.

J is TRBJ1-1 and V is TRBV19, with 9 bases lining up with TRBD1. V lost 4 bases and J lost 1; bases outside the gene matches: 7. This CDR3 is built from 16 residues. Germline V gene data show CDR1 as LNHDA and CDR2 as SQIVND (reference sequence). The CDR3 bases are TGTGCCAGTAGTACCGACAGGGGGAAGAGGAACACTGAAGCTTTCTTT. This encodes CASSTDRGKRNTEAFF.

The V call is TRBV3-1 (or the pseudogene TRBV3-2), the J call TRBJ1-2; TRBD1 might be the D (6 bases). The CDR3 contains 13 residues. Germline V gene lookup returns CDR1 LGHDT and CDR2 YNNKEL (reference sequence). V gave up 3 bases and J gave up 1 base, with 6 bases separating them. CDR3 loop: CASSQDSNYGYTF. The CDR3 coding sequence is TGTGCCAGCAGCCAGGACAGTAACTATGGCTACACCTTC.

The chain combines TRBV11-2 with TRBJ2-3, with 8 positions matching TRBD2. Germline values: CDR1 SGHAT, CDR2 FQNNGV. This CDR3 comprises 14 residues. The V segment lost 4 bases and the J segment 2 bases; nucleotides outside the gene matches: 2. CDR3 sequence reads: CASSSTSVTDTQYF. CDR3 DNA sequence: TGTGCCAGCAGCTCGACTAGCGTCACAGATACGCAGTATTTT.

The chain links TRBV2 to TRBJ1-2, with 7 bases that match TRBD1. The CDR3 totals 17 residues. V shed 7 bases, J shed 4 bases, and the junction held 18 bases outside the gene matches. Germline loops: CDR1 SNHLY, CDR2 FYNNEI. This CDR3 reads CASTLAPRPRDSYGYTF. The CDR3 region has the DNA TGTGCCAGCACGTTAGCCCCAAGACCCCGGGACAGCTATGGCTACACCTTC.

The chain combines TRBV6-6 with TRBJ2-3, with D perhaps TRBD2 (6 bases). CDR1 and CDR2 (germline): MNHNY, SVGAGI (reference sequence). V dropped 5 bases and J dropped 8 bases, with 17 bases sitting between them. This CDR3 has 14 residues. The CDR3 reads CASSPPGERVTQYF. The CDR3 DNA reads as TGTGCCAGCAGTCCCCCGGGGGAGAGGGTTACGCAGTATTTT.

The genes are TRBV2 and TRBJ1-5; TRBD1 agrees at 11 bases. Trimming cost V 6 bases and J 7 bases; bases outside gene matches: 11. There are 16 residues in the CDR3. CDR1 and CDR2 (germline): SNHLY, FYNNEI. CDR3 sequence: CASSFRTGGLQQPQHF. DNA for the CDR3: TGTGCCAGCAGCTTCCGGACAGGGGGCCTACAGCAGCCCCAGCATTTT. The variable domain in full, completed from reference TRBV2 and TRBJ1-5, reads EPEVTQTPSHQVTQMGQEVILRCVPISNHLYFYWYRQILGQKVEFLVSFYNNEISEKSEIFDDQFSVERPDGSNFTLKIRSTKLEDSAMYFCASSFRTGGLQQPQHFGDGTRLSIL.

The gene calls are TRBV30 and TRBJ1-4, with TRBD1 matching over 9 bases. The length of the CDR3 is 15 residues. Germline V gene sequence: CDR1 GTSNPN, CDR2 SVGIG (reference sequence). Trimming removed 0 bases from V and 7 bases from J; junction bases left unmatched: 6. The CDR3: CAWSVRDRVREKLFF. DNA for the CDR3: TGTGCCTGGAGTGTACGGGACAGGGTACGTGAAAAACTGTTTTTT. Supplemented by reference TRBV30 and TRBJ1-4, the full variable domain reads SQTIHQWPATLVQPVGSPLSLECTVEGTSNPNLYWYRQAAGRGLQLLFYSVGIGQISSEVPQNLSASRPQDRQFILSSKKLLLSDSGFYLCAWSVRDRVREKLFFGSGTQLSVL.

The V gene is TRBV5-1, the J gene TRBJ2-5, with 7 bases lining up with TRBD1. There are 15 residues in the CDR3. CDR1 and CDR2 from the germline V gene are SGHRS and YFSETQ. J was trimmed by 4 bases and V by 0 bases; bases with no gene match: 6. The CDR3 DNA reads TGCGCCAGCAGCTTGGGAGGGGGCGAGGGAGAGACCCAGTACTTC. Its protein is CASSLGGGEGETQYF. The full variable domain, completed using reference TRBV5-1 and TRBJ2-5, is KAGVTQTPRYLIKTRGQQVTLSCSPISGHRSVSWYQQTPGQGLQFLFEYFSETQRNKGNFPGRFSGRQFSNSRSEMNVSTLELGDSALYLCASSLGGGEGETQYFGPGTRLLVL.

This rearrangement joins TRBV7-3 to TRBJ2-7; TRBD2 might be the D (6 bases). This CDR3 comprises 14 residues. Trimming took 2 bases from V and 6 from J, leaving 14 bases between them. The germline V gene has CDR1 SGHTA and CDR2 FQGTGA. CDR3 sequence reads: CASSLEAGRSEQYF. The CDR3 nucleotides read TGTGCCAGCAGCTTAGAGGCAGGGAGGTCCGAGCAGTACTTC.

The chain has TRBV19 and TRBJ1-5; 9 positions agree with TRBD1. This CDR3 comprises 15 residues. After removal of 5 bases from V and 6 bases from J, the junction contained 8 bases not matched to a gene. Germline-derived CDR1 and CDR2 are LNHDA and SQIVND (reference sequence). CDR3 sequence reads: CASSLRTGASQPQHF. CDR3 DNA: TGTGCCAGTAGTCTCAGGACAGGGGCAAGTCAGCCCCAGCATTTT.

This sequence joins TRBV19 and TRBJ1-6; TRBD1 aligns across 7 bases. The V segment lost 3 bases and the J segment 8 bases; nucleotides outside the gene matches: 7. Germline CDR1 reads LNHDA; CDR2 reads SQIVND (reference sequence). The CDR3 totals 15 residues. CDR3 nucleotide sequence: TGTGCCAGTAGTATTTTTACAGGGGCTGATTCACCCCTCCACTTT. Its protein product is CASSIFTGADSPLHF.

The chain recombines TRBV4-1 with TRBJ2-1; 9 bases map to TRBD2. This CDR3 has 13 amino acids. Germline CDR1 reads MGHRA; CDR2 reads YSYEKL. V lost 9 bases to trimming and J lost 5 bases; unmatched junction nucleotides: 5. This chain's CDR3 is CASGTSWNNEQFF. For the CDR3, the DNA is TGCGCCAGTGGGACTAGCTGGAACAATGAGCAGTTCTTC.

In this sample, this clone turned up once. This rearrangement joins TRBV5-1 to TRBJ1-3; the match to TRBD1 covers 7 bases. The CDR3 consists of 15 residues. The ends lost 0 bases at V and 2 bases at J; junction bases unmatched: 2. The germline V gene encodes CDR1 SGHRS and CDR2 YFSETQ. The CDR3 DNA follows: TGCGCCAGCAGCTTGGGGGGGACAGCTGGAAACACCATATATTTT. This codes for CASSLGGTAGNTIYF.

This clone was observed a few times. The V call is TRBV5-6, the J call TRBJ1-6; D remains unclear. Germline V CDR1 and CDR2: SGHDT, YYEEEE. The length of the CDR3 is 14 residues. V gave up 4 bases and J gave up 9 bases, with 14 bases separating them. The CDR3 sequence: CASSPSLPGSPLHF. CDR3 DNA: TGTGCCAGCAGCCCGTCGCTCCCGGGTTCACCCCTCCACTTT.

On this clone itself: A read error may account for a junction end that differs from germline. V gene TRBV7-9 combines with J gene TRBJ2-1, with TRBD2 matching over 11 bases. The CDR3 runs 14 residues. The V gene's germline CDR1 is SEHNR and CDR2 FQNEAQ (reference sequence). The CDR3 DNA sequence: TGTGCCAGCAGCGTAGCGGGGGGGCCCAATGAGCAGTTCTTC. Encoded protein: CASSVAGGPNEQFF.

The chain is built from TRBV19 and TRBJ1-5; D is ambiguous. V lost 4 bases to trimming and J lost 7 bases, with 8 bases between them. The length of the CDR3 is 12 residues. Germline CDR1 reads LNHDA; CDR2 reads SQIVND (reference sequence). CDR3 sequence reads: CASSRRVQPQHF. The DNA of the CDR3 is TGTGCCAGTAGTAGGAGGGTGCAGCCCCAGCATTTT.

The chain couples TRBV5-1 to TRBJ1-4; 8 positions agree with TRBD1. The CDR3 is 14 amino acids. J lost 8 bases, V lost 5 bases, and 8 bases had no gene match. Germline V gene data show CDR1 as SGHRS and CDR2 as YFSETQ. The CDR3 protein is CASRRGTGDEKLFF. CDR3 sequence (DNA): TGCGCCAGCAGGCGTGGGACAGGTGACGAAAAACTGTTTTTT.

The rearrangement uses TRBV19 and TRBJ1-1, with 8 bases matching TRBD1. Trimming at V came to 4 bases and at J to 2 bases, leaving 9 bases not matched to a gene. Per germline, CDR1 LNHDA and CDR2 SQIVND (reference sequence). The CDR3 length is 16 residues. The CDR3, as DNA: TGTGCCAGTAGTAAGGGGACAGGACTGGCCAACACTGAAGCTTTCTTT. Its protein is CASSKGTGLANTEAFF. The full variable domain, its missing parts supplied by reference TRBV19 and TRBJ1-1, is DGGITQSPKYLFRKEGQNVTLSCEQNLNHDAMYWYRQDPGQGLRLIYYSQIVNDFQKGDIAEGYSVSREKKESFPLTVTSAQKNPTAFYLCASSKGTGLANTEAFFGQGTRLTVV.

The rearrangement joins TRBV4-1 to TRBJ1-5; unclear D gene. This CDR3 contains 15 residues. V was pared by 5 bases and J by 0 bases, with 11 bases between. CDR1 and CDR2 (germline): MGHRA, YSYEKL. CDR3 nucleotides: TGCGCCAGCAGCTCGGTCATAAATAGCAATCAGCCCCAGCATTTT. Protein sequence: CASSSVINSNQPQHF.

The genes are TRBV6-6 and TRBJ2-1, with 9 bases lining up with TRBD1. V shed 5 bases, J shed 4 bases, and the junction held 9 bases outside the gene matches. The germline gives CDR1 MNHNY, CDR2 SVGAGI (reference sequence). The CDR3 spans 16 residues. CDR3 sequence: CASSRPGQGGYNEQFF. The CDR3 DNA sequence: TGTGCCAGCAGTAGGCCGGGACAGGGAGGTTACAATGAGCAGTTCTTC.

V gene TRBV4-1 combines with J gene TRBJ1-5; TRBD1 is a possible D gene (6 bases). Deletions cut 4 bases from V and 1 base from J, with 8 bases between. CDR1 is MGHRA, CDR2 YSYEKL, per germline. This CDR3 contains 14 residues. CDR3 sequence: CASSLQGSNQPQHF. The CDR3 DNA is TGCGCCAGCAGCCTACAGGGAAGCAATCAGCCCCAGCATTTT.

The J gene is TRBJ1-1, the V gene TRBV6-5; D is undetermined. Germline assignment: CDR1 MNHEY and CDR2 SVGAGI. The V end lost 2 bases, the J end lost 2 bases, and 6 bases lay between the germline ends. This CDR3 has 13 amino acids. This chain's CDR3 is CASSYTVNTEAFF. DNA for the CDR3: TGTGCCAGCAGTTACACAGTAAACACTGAAGCTTTCTTT.

The chain links TRBV6-5 to TRBJ2-1; 7 positions agree with TRBD2. From germline, CDR1 is MNHEY and CDR2 SVGAGI. V was clipped by 6 bases and J by 2 bases; unmatched bases: 7. The CDR3 length is 15 residues. The CDR3 loop reads CASRARGETYNEQFF. In DNA form, the CDR3 reads TGTGCCAGCAGGGCACGGGGGGAAACCTACAATGAGCAGTTCTTC.

This chain links TRBV11-3 with TRBJ2-1, with D perhaps matching TRBD1 (5 bases). Trimming removed 5 bases at V and 10 bases at J, with 12 bases between. Germline V gene data show CDR1 as SGHNT and CDR2 as YENEEA. The CDR3 runs to 12 residues. Written as DNA, the CDR3 is TGTGCCAGCAGCCGTGGGGCAGGAGAGCAGTTCTTC. Its protein is CASSRGAGEQFF.

V usage is TRBV25-1 and J usage is TRBJ2-1, with 9 bases matching TRBD2. Germline V lookup: CDR1 MGHDK, CDR2 SYGVNS. CDR3 size: 14 residues. V gave up 3 bases and J gave up 7 bases; unmatched junction bases: 4. CDR3 loop: CASSEPGLANEQFF. In DNA form, the CDR3 reads TGTGCCAGCAGTGAGCCGGGACTAGCAAATGAGCAGTTCTTC.

V and J are TRBV2 and TRBJ1-5; 7 bases match TRBD1. The CDR3 contains 15 residues. The V gene end was trimmed by 1 base and the J gene end by 5 bases; junction bases not matched to a gene: 5. The V gene's germline CDR1 is SNHLY and CDR2 FYNNEI. The chain's CDR3 is CASSEDRGEDQPQHF. The CDR3 DNA sequence: TGTGCCAGCAGTGAAGACAGGGGAGAGGATCAGCCCCAGCATTTT.

The chain combines TRBV29-1 with TRBJ1-3; 10 bases are a match to TRBD1. V lost 6 bases, J lost 4 bases, and 6 bases stayed unmatched. CDR3 size: 14 residues. CDR1 is SQVTM and CDR2 is ANQGSEA in the germline V gene. The CDR3 region has the DNA TGCAGCGTATCACCGGGACAGGGGGGAAACACCATATATTTT. It translates to CSVSPGQGGNTIYF.

V gene TRBV19 combines with J gene TRBJ1-4; 7 bases map to TRBD1. This CDR3 has 14 amino acids. V gave up 4 bases and J gave up 4 bases; unmatched junction bases: 3. Germline assignment: CDR1 LNHDA and CDR2 SQIVND (reference sequence). The CDR3, as DNA: TGTGCCAGTAGTAAACAGGGGATTAATGAAAAACTGTTTTTT. Its translation is CASSKQGINEKLFF.

The chain links TRBV10-1 to TRBJ2-5, with 8 positions matching TRBD2. Germline CDR1 and CDR2: WNHNN and SYGVQD (reference sequence). V was pared by 8 bases and J by 4 bases, with 3 bases of the junction left unmatched. This CDR3 is 12 amino acids long. The CDR3 spells CASSAGGETQYF. CDR3 nucleotide sequence: TGCGCCAGCTCGGCGGGGGGAGAGACCCAGTACTTC.

V usage is TRBV2 and J usage is TRBJ2-7, with 8 bases fitting TRBD2. Per the germline V gene, CDR1 is SNHLY and CDR2 is FYNNEI. This CDR3 contains 12 residues. V dropped 5 bases and J dropped 4; count of bases not matched to a gene: 1. The DNA of the CDR3 is TGTGCCAGCAGTTTAGCGGGGTACGAGCAGTACGTC. It codes for CASSLAGYEQYV.